Here is one TCR beta chain with its context. Its antigen is undetermined. The CDR3 is 17 amino acids. With 4 bases clipped from V and 1 base from J, the junction kept 12 bases outside the gene matches. Per germline, CDR1 SGHRS and CDR2 YFSETQ. From the 5' RACE reads, TCRdb called clonotypes with MiXCR, one entry per CDR3 protein. The sample contains about 360,000 distinct CDR3 sequences, 20% of which appear only once. These data come from a study of CD8 T cells in ankylosing spondylitis. Study results and limitations: From matched ankylosing spondylitis synovial fluid, disease-linked clones were reportedly recovered at significantly enriched levels.

The sequenced sample was blood, either unsorted or a sorted T cell fraction (not recorded which). The TCR was taken from a male donor with ankylosing spondylitis or in good health (not recorded which). The chain employs TRBV5-1 and TRBJ2-7, with 9 bases lining up with TRBD2. The CDR3 here is CASSLNSGGRGSYEQYF. The CDR3 DNA follows: TGCGCCAGCAGCCTCAATAGCGGGGGTCGTGGGTCCTACGAGCAGTACTTC. The full variable domain, in which reference TRBV5-1 and TRBJ2-7 provide the parts outside the CDR3, is KAGVTQTPRYLIKTRGQQVTLSCSPISGHRSVSWYQQTPGQGLQFLFEYFSETQRNKGNFPGRFSGRQFSNSRSEMNVSTLELGDSALYLCASSLNSGGRGSYEQYFGPGTRLTVT.